This T cell receptor (beta chain) came from a study of blood T cell repertoires in COVID-19. Which cohort a participant joined came from the clinical history participants gave. Only one count was recorded for this clone. Original handling: Estimates of nucleated cell counts were drawn from the amplification of reference gene primers. Repertoires were generated with immunoSEQ multiplex PCR, while TCRdb's copy carries only in-frame clones and drops some. V and J calls and clone size come straight from that table; D and trimming were deduced from the DNA. This sample has under 200,000 clones, with 84% found just once. The CDR3 sequence is 15 residues long. CDR1 and CDR2 from the germline V gene are MGHRA and YSYEKL. The V gene lost 5 bases and the J gene lost 2 bases, with 13 bases spanning the gap.

The chain joins TRBV4-1 to TRBJ2-1; D is unresolved. The sequenced material came from PBMCs or T cells enriched from blood (not recorded which). The receptor's source is a man aged 50-59 years who had recovered from COVID-19. CDR3 region: CASSWVTTTYNEQFF. DNA for the CDR3: TGCGCCAGCAGCTGGGTCACTACCACCTACAATGAGCAGTTCTTC.